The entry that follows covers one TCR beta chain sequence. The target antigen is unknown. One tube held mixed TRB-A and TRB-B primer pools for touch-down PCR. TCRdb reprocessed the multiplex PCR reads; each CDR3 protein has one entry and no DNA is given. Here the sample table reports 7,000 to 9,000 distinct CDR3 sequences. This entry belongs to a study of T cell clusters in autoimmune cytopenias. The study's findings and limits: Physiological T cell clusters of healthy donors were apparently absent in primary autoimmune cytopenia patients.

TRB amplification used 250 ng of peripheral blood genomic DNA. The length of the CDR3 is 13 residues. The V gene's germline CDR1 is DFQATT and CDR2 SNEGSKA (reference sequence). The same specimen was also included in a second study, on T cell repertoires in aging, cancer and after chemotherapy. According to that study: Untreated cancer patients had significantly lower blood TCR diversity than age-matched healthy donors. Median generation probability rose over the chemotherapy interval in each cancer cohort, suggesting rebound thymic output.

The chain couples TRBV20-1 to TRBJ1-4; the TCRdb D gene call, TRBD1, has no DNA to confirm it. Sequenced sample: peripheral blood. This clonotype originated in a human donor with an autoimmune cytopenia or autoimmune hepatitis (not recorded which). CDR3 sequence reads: CSAREGRNEKLFF.